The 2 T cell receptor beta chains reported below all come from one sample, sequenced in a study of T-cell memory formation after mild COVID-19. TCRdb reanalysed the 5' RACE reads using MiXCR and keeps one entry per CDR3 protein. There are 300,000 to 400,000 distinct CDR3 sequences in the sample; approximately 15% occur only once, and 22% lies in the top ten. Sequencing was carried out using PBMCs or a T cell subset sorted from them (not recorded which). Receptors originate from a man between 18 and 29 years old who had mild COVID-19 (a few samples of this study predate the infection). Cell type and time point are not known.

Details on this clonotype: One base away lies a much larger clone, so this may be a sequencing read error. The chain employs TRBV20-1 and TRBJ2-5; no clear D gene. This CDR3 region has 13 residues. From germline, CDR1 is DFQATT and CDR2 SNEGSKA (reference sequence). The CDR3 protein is CSARAAFQEAQYF. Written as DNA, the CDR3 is TGCAGTGCTAGAGCGGCTTTCCAAGAGGCCCAGTACTTC.

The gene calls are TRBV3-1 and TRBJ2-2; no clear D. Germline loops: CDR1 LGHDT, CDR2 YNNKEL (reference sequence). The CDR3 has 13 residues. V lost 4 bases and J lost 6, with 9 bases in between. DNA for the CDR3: TGTGCCAGCAGCCTTAGGGTCCCCGGGGAGCTGTTTTTT. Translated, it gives CASSLRVPGELFF.